This T cell receptor (beta chain) was identified in a study of T cell responses to AZD1222 COVID-19 vaccine. Study-level information: Second-dose groups at about 4 or about 12 weeks were pooled. The study, taken as a whole, reports: Researchers took repertoire samples only after the peak T cell response had come. Two AZD1222 administrations were followed by greater Spike-specific TCR breadth and depth. As reported, nearly half of all spike-specific TCRs target variant regions that are unmutated.

As for this clone: What it binds is unknown.

Clones were sequenced by immunoSEQ multiplex PCR, and TCRdb holds only the in-frame ones, with some missing. This sample has 95,000 to 130,000 clones; over 75% occur once, and the top ten carry roughly 7.4%. The germline gives CDR1 SGHDN, CDR2 FVKESK. CDR3 length: 18 amino acids. Trimming removed 0 bases from V and 1 base from J; junction bases left unmatched: 10. The sequence was collected from an adult in good health. Sequenced here: peripheral blood, sampled on day 0 of AZD1222 vaccination. V usage is TRBV14 and J usage is TRBJ2-7; 9 bases agree with TRBD2. The DNA for the CDR3 is TGTGCCAGCAGCCAAGATCCGCGGGAGGGGGGAAGGTCCTACGAGCAGTACTTC. This codes for CASSQDPREGGRSYEQYF.